This T cell receptor (beta chain) was recovered during a study of blood T cell repertoires in COVID-19. Study information: Specimens from acute and convalescent COVID-19 originated in the United States, Italy and Spain. The analysed material was cDNA or gDNA that came from T cells, B-cell-depleted T cells, or PBMCs.

CDR1 and CDR2 (germline): SGHNT, YYREEE (reference sequence). The V and J ends lost 1 base and 1 base respectively, with 13 bases between them. The CDR3 covers 16 residues. In the study's own analysis: Estimation of nucleated cell counts was performed using reference gene primer amplification. Clones were sequenced by immunoSEQ multiplex PCR, and TCRdb holds only the in-frame ones, with some missing. From that table come the V and J calls and clone size; the DNA was used to work out D and trimming. The sample records about 400,000 clones, approximately 90% being singletons. This clone was seen once. This receptor was taken from a woman aged 25 to 39 with acute or convalescent COVID-19. The chain joins TRBV5-4 to TRBJ2-3; D is unclear. Sequences were obtained from peripheral blood. The DNA of the CDR3 is TGTGCCAGCAGCTTGTCATGGTTGATAGGCACAGATACGCAGTATTTT. Its protein is CASSLSWLIGTDTQYF.